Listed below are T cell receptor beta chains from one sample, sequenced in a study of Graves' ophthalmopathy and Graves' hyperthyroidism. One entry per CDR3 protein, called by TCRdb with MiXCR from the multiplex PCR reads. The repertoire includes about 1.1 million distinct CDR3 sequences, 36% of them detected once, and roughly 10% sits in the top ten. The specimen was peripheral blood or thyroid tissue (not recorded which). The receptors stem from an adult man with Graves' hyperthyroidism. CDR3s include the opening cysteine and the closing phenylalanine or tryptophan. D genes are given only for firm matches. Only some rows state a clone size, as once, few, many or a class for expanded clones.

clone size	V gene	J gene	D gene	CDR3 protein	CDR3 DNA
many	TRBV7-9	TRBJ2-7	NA	CASSLGATGSEQYF	TGTGCCAGCAGCTTAGGGGCCACGGGTTCCGAGCAGTACTTC
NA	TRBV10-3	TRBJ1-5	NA	CAISARQHSNQPQHF	TGTGCCATCAGTGCTAGACAGCATAGCAATCAGCCCCAGCATTTT
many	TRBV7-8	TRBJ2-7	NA	CASSLAGSQYEQYF	TGTGCCAGCAGCTTAGCGGGTTCACAATACGAGCAGTACTTC
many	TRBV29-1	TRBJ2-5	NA	CSVRLVGLVRGETQYF	TGCAGCGTGAGATTAGTGGGGTTGGTTAGGGGAGAGACCCAGTACTTC
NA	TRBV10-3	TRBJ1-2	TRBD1	CASRGRDSVNYGYTF	TGTGCCAGCAGGGGGCGGGACAGCGTAAACTATGGCTACACCTTC
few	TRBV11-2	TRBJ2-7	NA	CASSPMGGWGTGSYEQYF	TGTGCCAGCAGCCCCATGGGGGGTTGGGGGACTGGCTCCTACGAGCAGTACTTC
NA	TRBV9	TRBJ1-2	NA	CASSPTNTVGHTF	TGTGCCAGCAGCCCGACGAACACCGTCGGGCACACCTTC
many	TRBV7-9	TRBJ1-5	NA	CASSLGGPSQPQHF	TGTGCCAGCAGCTTAGGGGGTCCCAGTCAGCCCCAGCATTTT
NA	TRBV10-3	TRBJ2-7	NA	CASHRGYEQYF	TGTGCCAGCCACCGGGGATACGAGCAGTACTTC
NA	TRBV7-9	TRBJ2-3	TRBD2	CASSLVAGGSDTQYF	TGTGCCAGCAGCTTAGTTGCGGGAGGATCAGATACGCAGTATTTT
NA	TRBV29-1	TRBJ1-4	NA	CTTSGGSGNEKLFF	TGCACCACTTCTGGAGGCAGTGGGAATGAAAAACTGTTTTTT
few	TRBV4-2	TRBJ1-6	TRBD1	CASSQDMGTGGSPLHF	TGTGCCAGCAGCCAAGATATGGGGACAGGGGGTTCACCCCTCCACTTT
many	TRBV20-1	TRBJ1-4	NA	CSVRVREKLFF	TGCAGTGTGAGGGTACGGGAAAAACTGTTTTTT
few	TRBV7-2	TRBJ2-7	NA	CASSLTNLVEQYF	TGTGCCAGCAGCCTAACTAACTTAGTCGAGCAGTACTTC
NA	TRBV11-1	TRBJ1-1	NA	CASTATEKTWAFF	TGTGCCAGCACCGCGACCGAAAAGACGTGGGCTTTCTTT
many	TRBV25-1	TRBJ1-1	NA	CASSGDEWEAFF	TGTGCCAGCAGTGGAGATGAGTGGGAAGCTTTCTTT
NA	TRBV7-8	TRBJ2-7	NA	CASSRSVWHLEGVLEQYF	TGTGCCAGCAGCCGTTCCGTCTGGCATCTTGAAGGGGTTTTGGAGCAGTACTTC
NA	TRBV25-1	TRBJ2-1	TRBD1	CASSAGTGTIMSSYNEQFF	TGTGCCAGCAGTGCCGGGACAGGGACCATCATGAGCTCCTACAATGAGCAGTTCTTC
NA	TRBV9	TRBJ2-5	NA	CASSSRGSQEAQYF	TGTGCCAGCAGTTCCCGGGGGTCCCAAGAGGCCCAGTACTTC
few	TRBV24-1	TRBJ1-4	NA	CATSESGTSSEKLFF	TGTGCCACCAGTGAATCCGGGACTTCTAGTGAAAAACTGTTTTTT
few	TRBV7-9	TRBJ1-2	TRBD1	CASSADRGVGYTF	TGTGCCAGCAGTGCCGACAGGGGAGTCGGCTACACCTTC
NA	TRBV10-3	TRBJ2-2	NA	CAISELLGLGELFF	TGTGCCATCAGTGAACTGTTGGGACTCGGGGAGCTGTTTTTT
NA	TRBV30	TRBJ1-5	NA	CAWSVQTGSNQPQHF	TGTGCCTGGAGTGTCCAAACAGGGAGCAATCAGCCCCAGCATTTT
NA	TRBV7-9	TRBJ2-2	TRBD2	CASSYPGGTLNTGELFF	TGTGCCAGCAGTTACCCCGGGGGGACCCTGAACACCGGGGAGCTGTTTTTT
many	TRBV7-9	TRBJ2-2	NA	CASSLAGAGELFF	TGTGCCAGCAGCTTAGCGGGAGCCGGGGAGCTGTTTTTT
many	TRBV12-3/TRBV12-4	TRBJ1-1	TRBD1	CASKIGQANTEAFF	TGTGCCAGCAAGATCGGACAGGCCAACACTGAAGCTTTCTTT
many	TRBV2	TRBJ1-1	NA	CASRGNTEAFF	TGTGCCAGCAGAGGGAACACTGAAGCTTTCTTT
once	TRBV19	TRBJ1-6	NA	CASSIVMQGWSPLHF	TGTGCCAGTAGTATAGTGATGCAGGGTTGGTCACCCCTCCACTTT
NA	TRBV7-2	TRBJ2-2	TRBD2	CASSSSAGLSIDGELFF	TGTGCCAGCAGTTCGTCAGCGGGACTCTCGATTGATGGGGAGCTGTTTTTT
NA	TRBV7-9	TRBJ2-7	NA	CASGGALGEQYF	TGTGCCAGCGGAGGGGCCCTGGGAGAGCAGTACTTC
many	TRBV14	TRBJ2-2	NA	CASSPIDTGELFF	TGTGCCAGCAGCCCCATCGACACCGGGGAGCTGTTTTTT
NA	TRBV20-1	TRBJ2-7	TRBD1	CSARRAGTGGFEQYF	TGCAGTGCTAGGCGAGCCGGGACAGGGGGATTCGAGCAGTACTTC
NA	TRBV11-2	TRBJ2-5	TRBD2	CASSTSRGEMETQYF	TGTGCCAGCAGCACCTCACGGGGGGAGATGGAGACCCAGTACTTC
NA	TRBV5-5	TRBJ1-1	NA	CASSQDRLFSTEAFF	TGTGCCAGCAGCCAAGACAGGTTATTTTCCACTGAAGCTTTCTTT
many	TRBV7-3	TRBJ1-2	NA	CASSPQPGALGYTF	TGTGCCAGCAGCCCGCAGCCAGGGGCCCTGGGCTACACCTTC
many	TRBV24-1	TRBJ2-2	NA	CATSEQALTGELFF	TGTGCCACCAGTGAACAGGCCCTCACCGGGGAGCTGTTTTTT
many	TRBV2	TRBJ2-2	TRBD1	CASRQGQGAGELFF	TGTGCCAGCAGACAGGGACAGGGCGCCGGGGAGCTGTTTTTT
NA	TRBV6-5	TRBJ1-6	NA	CASKVASYNSPLHF	TGTGCCAGCAAGGTGGCGTCCTATAATTCACCCCTCCACTTT
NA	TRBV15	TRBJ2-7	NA	CATSSFVGLSYEQYF	TGTGCCACCAGCAGTTTTGTAGGGCTCTCCTACGAGCAGTACTTC
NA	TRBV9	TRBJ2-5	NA	CASSVGTAEETQYF	TGTGCCAGCAGCGTGGGGACTGCTGAAGAGACCCAGTACTTC
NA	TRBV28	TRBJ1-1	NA	CASSLPSTNTEAFF	TGTGCCAGCAGTTTACCCTCAACGAACACTGAAGCTTTCTTT
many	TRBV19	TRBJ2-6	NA	CASSIAGTFGSGANVLTF	TGTGCCAGTAGTATAGCGGGGACGTTTGGCTCTGGGGCCAACGTCCTGACTTTC
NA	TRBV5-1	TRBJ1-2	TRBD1	CASSLDWRTGWNYGYTF	TGCGCCAGCAGCCTCGATTGGAGGACAGGGTGGAACTATGGCTACACCTTC
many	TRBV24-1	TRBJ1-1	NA	CATSDWGEAFF	TGTGCCACCAGTGATTGGGGAGAAGCTTTCTTT
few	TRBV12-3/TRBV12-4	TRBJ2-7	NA	CASSPSGGLSYEQYF	TGTGCCAGCAGCCCCTCCGGGGGTCTATCCTACGAGCAGTACTTC
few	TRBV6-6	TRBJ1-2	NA	CASSYSTVSNYGYTF	TGTGCCAGCAGTTACTCCACAGTTTCTAACTATGGCTACACCTTC